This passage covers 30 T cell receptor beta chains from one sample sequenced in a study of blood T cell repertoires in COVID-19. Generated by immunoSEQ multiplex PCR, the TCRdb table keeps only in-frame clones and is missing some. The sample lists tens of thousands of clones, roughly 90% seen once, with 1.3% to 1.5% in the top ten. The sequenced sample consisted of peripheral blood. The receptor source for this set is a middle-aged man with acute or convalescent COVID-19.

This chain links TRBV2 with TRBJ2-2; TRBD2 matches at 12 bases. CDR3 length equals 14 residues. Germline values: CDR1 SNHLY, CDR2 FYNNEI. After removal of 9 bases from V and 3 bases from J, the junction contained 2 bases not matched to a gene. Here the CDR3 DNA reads TGTGCCAGGAGACTAGCGGGAGACACCGGGGAGCTGTTTTTT. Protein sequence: CARRLAGDTGELFF.

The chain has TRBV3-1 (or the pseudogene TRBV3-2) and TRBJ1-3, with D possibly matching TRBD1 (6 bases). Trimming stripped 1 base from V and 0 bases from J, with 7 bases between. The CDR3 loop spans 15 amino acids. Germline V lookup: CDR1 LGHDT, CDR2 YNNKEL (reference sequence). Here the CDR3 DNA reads TGTGCCAGCAGCCAAGGGACAGACTCTGGAAACACCATATATTTT. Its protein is CASSQGTDSGNTIYF.

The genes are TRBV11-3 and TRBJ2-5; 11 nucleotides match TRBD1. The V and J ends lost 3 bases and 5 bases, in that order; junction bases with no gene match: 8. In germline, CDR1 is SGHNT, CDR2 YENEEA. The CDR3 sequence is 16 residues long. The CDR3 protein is CASSLAGTGGYETQYF. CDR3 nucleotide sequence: TGTGCCAGCAGCTTGGCCGGGACAGGGGGGTATGAGACCCAGTACTTC.

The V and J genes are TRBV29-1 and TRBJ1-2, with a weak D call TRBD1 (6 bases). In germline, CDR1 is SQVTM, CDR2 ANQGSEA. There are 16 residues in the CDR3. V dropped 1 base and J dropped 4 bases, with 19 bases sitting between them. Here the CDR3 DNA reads TGCAGCGTTGAAGGGGACGGGGGGGCGGCTGGCTATGGCTACACCTTC. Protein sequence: CSVEGDGGAAGYGYTF. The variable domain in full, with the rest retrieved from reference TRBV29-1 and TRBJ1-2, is SAVISQKPSRDICQRGTSLTIQCQVDSQVTMMFWYRQQPGQSLTLIATANQGSEATYESGFVIDKFPISRPNLTFSTLTVSNMSPEDSSIYLCSVEGDGGAAGYGYTFGSGTRLTVV.

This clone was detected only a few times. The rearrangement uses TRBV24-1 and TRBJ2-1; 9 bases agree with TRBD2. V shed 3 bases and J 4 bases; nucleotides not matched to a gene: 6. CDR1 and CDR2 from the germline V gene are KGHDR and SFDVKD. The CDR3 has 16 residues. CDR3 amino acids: CATSDPGSGRYNEQFF. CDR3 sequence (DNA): TGTGCCACCAGTGATCCCGGAAGCGGGAGGTACAATGAGCAGTTCTTC.

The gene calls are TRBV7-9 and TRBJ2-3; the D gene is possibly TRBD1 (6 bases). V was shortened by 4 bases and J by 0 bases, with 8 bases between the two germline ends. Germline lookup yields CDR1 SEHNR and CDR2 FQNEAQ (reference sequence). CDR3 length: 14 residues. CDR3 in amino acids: CASSSGQSTDTQYF. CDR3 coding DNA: TGTGCCAGCAGCTCAGGACAGAGCACAGATACGCAGTATTTT.

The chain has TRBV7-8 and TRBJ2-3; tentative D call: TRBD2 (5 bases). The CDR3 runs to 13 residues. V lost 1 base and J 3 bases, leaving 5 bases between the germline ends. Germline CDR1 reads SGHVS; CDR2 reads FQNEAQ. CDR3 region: CASSLGETDTQYF. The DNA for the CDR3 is TGTGCCAGCAGCTTAGGGGAGACAGATACGCAGTATTTT.

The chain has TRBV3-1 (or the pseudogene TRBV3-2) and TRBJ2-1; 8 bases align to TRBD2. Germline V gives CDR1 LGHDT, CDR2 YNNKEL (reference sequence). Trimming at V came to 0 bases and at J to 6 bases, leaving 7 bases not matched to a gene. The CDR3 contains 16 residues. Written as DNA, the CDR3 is TGTGCCAGCAGCCAAGATGGAGGACTAGCCTCCAATGAGCAGTTCTTC. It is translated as CASSQDGGLASNEQFF.

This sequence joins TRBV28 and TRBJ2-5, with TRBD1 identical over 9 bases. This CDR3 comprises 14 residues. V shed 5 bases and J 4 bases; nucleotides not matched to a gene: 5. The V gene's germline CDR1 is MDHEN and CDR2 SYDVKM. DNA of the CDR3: TGTGCCAGCAGTACAGGACAGGGGACAGAGACCCAGTACTTC. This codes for CASSTGQGTETQYF.

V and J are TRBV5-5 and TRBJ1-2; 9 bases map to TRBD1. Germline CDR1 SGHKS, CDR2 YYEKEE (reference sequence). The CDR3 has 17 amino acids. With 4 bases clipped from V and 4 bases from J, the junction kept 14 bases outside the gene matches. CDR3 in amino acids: CASSVTGGASVVYGYTF. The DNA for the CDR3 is TGTGCCAGCAGCGTAACAGGGGGCGCGAGCGTCGTCTATGGCTACACCTTC.

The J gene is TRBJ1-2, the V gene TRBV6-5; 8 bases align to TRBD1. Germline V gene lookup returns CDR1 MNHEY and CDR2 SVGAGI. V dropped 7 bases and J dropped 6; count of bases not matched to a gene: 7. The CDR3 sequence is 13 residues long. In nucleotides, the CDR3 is TGTGCCAGCACCCGGACAGGGTTGCATGGCTACACCTTC. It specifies CASTRTGLHGYTF.

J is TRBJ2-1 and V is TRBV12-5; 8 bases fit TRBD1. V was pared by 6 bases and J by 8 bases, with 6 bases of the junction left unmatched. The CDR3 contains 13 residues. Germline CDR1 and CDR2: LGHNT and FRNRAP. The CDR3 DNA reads TGTGCTAGTGGCCCCGACAGGGGCTATGAGCAGTTCTTC. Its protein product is CASGPDRGYEQFF.

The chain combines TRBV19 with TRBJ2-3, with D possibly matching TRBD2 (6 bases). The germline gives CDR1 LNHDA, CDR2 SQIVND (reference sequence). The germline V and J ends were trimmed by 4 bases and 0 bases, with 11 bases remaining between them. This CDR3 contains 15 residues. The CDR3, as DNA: TGTGCCAGTAGTACCCTAGCGTACAGCACAGATACGCAGTATTTT. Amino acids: CASSTLAYSTDTQYF.

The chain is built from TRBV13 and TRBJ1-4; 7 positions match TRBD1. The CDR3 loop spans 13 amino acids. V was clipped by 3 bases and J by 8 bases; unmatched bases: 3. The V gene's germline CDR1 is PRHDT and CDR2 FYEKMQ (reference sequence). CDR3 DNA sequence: TGTGCCAGCAGCTTGGGGACAGAGGAAAAACTGTTTTTT. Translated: CASSLGTEEKLFF. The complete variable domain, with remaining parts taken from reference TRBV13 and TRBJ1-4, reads AAGVIQSPRHLIKEKRETATLKCYPIPRHDTVYWYQQGPGQDPQFLISFYEKMQSDKGSIPDRFSAQQFSDYHSELNMSSLELGDSALYFCASSLGTEEKLFFGSGTQLSVL.

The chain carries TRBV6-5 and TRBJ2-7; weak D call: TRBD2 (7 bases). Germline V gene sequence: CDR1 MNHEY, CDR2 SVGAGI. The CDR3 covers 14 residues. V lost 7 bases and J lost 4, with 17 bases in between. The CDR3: CASKPGGLTYEQYF. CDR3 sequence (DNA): TGTGCCAGCAAGCCCGGGGGGCTAACTTACGAGCAGTACTTC.

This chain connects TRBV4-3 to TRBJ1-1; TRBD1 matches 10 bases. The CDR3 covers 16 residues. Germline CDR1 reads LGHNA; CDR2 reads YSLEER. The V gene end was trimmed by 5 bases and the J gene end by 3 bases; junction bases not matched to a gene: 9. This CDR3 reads CASSVDRDRGYTEAFF. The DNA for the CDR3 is TGCGCCAGCAGCGTGGACCGGGACAGGGGCTACACTGAAGCTTTCTTT.

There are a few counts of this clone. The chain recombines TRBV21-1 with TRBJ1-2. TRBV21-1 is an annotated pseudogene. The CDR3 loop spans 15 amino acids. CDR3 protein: CASSKGSTRGYGYTF. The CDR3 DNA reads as TGTGCCAGCAGCAAAGGTTCCACACGGGGCTATGGCTACACCTTC.

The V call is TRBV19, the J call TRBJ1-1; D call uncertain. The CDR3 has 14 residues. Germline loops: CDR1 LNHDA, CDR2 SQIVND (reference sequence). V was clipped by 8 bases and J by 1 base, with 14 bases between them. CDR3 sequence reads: CASSSLGENTEAFF. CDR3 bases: TGTGCCAGTTCCTCCTTGGGAGAGAACACTGAAGCTTTCTTT.

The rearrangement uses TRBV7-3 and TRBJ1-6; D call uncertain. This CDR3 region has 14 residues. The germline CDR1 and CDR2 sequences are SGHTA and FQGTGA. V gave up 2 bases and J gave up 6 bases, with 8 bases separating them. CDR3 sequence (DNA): TGTGCCAGCAGCTTACTTGGTAGTAATTCACCCCTCCACTTT. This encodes CASSLLGSNSPLHF.

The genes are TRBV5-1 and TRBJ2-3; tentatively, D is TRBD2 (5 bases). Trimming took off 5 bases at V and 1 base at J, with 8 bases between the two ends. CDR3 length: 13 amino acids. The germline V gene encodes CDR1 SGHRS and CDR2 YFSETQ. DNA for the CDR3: TGCGCCAGCAGGGACTCAGGCACAGATACGCAGTATTTT. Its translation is CASRDSGTDTQYF. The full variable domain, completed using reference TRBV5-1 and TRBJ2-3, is KAGVTQTPRYLIKTRGQQVTLSCSPISGHRSVSWYQQTPGQGLQFLFEYFSETQRNKGNFPGRFSGRQFSNSRSEMNVSTLELGDSALYLCASRDSGTDTQYFGPGTRLTVL.

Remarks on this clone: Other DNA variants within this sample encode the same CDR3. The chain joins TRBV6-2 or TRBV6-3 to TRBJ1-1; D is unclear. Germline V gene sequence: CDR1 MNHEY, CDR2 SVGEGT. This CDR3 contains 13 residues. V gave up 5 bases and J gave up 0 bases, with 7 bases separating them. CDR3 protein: CASSLTLNTEAFF. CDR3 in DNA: TGTGCCAGCAGTCTTACACTGAACACTGAAGCTTTCTTT.

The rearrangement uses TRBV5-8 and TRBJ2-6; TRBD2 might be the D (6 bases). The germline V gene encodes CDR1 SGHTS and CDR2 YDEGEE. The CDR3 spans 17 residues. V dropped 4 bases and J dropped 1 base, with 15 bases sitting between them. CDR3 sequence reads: CASSTGTFTSGANVLTF. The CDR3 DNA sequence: TGTGCCAGCAGCACCGGGACTTTTACATCTGGGGCCAACGTCCTGACTTTC.

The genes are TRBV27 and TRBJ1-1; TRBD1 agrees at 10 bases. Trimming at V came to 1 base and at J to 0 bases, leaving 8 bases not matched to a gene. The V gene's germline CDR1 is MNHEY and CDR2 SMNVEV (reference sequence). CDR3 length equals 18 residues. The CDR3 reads CASSLLGTGEGMNTEAFF. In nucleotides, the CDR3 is TGTGCCAGCAGTTTATTGGGGACAGGGGAAGGAATGAACACTGAAGCTTTCTTT.

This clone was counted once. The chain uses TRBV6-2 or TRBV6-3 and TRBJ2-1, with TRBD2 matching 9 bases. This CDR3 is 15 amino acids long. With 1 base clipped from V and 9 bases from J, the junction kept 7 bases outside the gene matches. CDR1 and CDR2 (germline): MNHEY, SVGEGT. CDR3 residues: CASSYFSRGGGEQFF. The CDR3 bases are TGTGCCAGCAGTTACTTCTCGCGGGGGGGCGGTGAGCAGTTCTTC.

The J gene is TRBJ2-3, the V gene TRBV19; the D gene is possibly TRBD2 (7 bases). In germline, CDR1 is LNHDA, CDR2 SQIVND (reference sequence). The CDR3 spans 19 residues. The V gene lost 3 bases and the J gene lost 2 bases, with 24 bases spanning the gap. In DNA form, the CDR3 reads TGTGCCAGTAGTATCGGGTCGGGCGGGGGCCCCCCATCCACAGATACGCAGTATTTT. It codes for CASSIGSGGGPPSTDTQYF. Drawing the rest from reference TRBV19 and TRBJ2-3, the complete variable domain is DGGITQSPKYLFRKEGQNVTLSCEQNLNHDAMYWYRQDPGQGLRLIYYSQIVNDFQKGDIAEGYSVSREKKESFPLTVTSAQKNPTAFYLCASSIGSGGGPPSTDTQYFGPGTRLTVL.

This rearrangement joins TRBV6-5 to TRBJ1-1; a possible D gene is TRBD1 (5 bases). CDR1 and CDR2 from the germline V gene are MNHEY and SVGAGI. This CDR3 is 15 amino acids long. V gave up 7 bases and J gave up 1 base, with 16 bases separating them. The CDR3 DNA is TGTGCCAGCACGTTTACAGGAGGGACGAACACTGAAGCTTTCTTT. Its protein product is CASTFTGGTNTEAFF.

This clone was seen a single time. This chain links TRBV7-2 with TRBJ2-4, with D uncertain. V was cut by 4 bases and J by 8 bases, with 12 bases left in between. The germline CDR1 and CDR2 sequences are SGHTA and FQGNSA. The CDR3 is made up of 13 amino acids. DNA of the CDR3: TGTGCCAGCAGCTATCGGCCGCAGGACATTCAGTACTTC. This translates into CASSYRPQDIQYF.

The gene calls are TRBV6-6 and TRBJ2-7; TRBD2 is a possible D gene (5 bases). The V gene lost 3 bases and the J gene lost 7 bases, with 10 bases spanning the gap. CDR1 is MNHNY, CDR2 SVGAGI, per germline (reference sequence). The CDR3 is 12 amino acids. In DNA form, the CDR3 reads TGTGCCAGCAGTTATGAGGGTCGGGAGCAGTACGTC. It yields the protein CASSYEGREQYV.

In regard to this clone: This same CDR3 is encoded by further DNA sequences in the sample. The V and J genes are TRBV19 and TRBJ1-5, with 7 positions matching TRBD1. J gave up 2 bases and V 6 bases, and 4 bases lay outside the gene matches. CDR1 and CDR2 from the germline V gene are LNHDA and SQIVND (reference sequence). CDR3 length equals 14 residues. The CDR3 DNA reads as TGTGCCAGTAGCATAACAGGGGGCAATCAGCCCCAGCATTTT. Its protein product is CASSITGGNQPQHF.

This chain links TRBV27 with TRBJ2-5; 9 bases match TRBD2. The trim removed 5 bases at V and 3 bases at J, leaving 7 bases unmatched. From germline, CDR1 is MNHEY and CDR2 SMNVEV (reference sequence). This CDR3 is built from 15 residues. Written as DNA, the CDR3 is TGTGCCAGCAGTACCGAGGCGGGAGGGAAAGAGACCCAGTACTTC. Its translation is CASSTEAGGKETQYF.